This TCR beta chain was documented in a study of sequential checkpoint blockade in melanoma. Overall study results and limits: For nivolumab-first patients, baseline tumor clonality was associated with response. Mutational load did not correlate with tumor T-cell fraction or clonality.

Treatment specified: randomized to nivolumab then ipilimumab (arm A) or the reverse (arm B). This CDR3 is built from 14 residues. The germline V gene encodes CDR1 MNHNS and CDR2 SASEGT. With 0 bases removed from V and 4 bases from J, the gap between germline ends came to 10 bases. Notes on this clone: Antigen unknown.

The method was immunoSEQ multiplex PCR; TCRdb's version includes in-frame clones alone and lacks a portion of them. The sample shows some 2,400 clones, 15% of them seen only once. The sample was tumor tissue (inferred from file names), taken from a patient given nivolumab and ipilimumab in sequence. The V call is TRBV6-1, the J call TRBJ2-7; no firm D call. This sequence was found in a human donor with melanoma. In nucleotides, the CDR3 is TGTGCCAGCAGTGAAGCGGGATCCCTTTACGAGCAGTACTTC. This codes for CASSEAGSLYEQYF.